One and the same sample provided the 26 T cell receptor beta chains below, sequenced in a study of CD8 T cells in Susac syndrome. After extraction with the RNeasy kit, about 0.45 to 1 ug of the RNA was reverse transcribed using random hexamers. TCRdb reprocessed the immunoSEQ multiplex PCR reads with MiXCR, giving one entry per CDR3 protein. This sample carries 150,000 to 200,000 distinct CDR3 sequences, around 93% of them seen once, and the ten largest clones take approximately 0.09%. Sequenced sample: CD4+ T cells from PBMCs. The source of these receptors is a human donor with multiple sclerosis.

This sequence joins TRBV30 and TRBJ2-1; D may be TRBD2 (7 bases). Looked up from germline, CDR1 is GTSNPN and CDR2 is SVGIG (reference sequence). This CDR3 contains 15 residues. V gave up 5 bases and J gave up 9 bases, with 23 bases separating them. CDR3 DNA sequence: TGTGCCTGGCGGGAGGTGGGGGGGCTAAAAGGTGAGCAGTTCTTC. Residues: CAWREVGGLKGEQFF.

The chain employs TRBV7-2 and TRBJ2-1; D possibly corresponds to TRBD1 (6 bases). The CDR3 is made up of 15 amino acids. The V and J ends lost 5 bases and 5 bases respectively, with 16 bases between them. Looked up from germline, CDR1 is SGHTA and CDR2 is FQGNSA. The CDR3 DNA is TGTGCCAGCAGCCGATTGAGGGGGTCGAACAATGAGCAGTTCTTC. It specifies CASSRLRGSNNEQFF.

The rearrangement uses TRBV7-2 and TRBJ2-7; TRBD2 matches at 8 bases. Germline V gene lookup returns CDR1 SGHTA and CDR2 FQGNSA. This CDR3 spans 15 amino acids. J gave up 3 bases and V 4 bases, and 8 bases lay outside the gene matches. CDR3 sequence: CASSSTGLEGYEQYF. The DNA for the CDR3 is TGTGCCAGCAGCTCAACGGGACTAGAGGGCTACGAGCAGTACTTC.

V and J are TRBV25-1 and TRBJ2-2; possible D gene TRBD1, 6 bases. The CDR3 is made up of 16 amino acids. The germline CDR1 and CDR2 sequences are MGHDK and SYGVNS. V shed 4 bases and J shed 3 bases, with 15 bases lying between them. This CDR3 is CASSGAQGMDTGELFF. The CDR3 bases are TGTGCCAGCAGTGGAGCCCAGGGGATGGACACCGGGGAGCTGTTTTTT.

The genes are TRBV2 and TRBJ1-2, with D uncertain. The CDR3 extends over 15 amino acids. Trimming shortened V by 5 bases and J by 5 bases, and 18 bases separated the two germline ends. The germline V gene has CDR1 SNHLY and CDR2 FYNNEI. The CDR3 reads CASSREATSLYGYTF. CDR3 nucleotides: TGTGCCAGCAGTCGGGAAGCTACTTCTCTATATGGCTACACCTTC.

The CDR3 is CASRRGGAPYNEQFF. CDR3 DNA sequence: TGTGCCAGCAGGCGCGGGGGGGCCCCTTACAATGAGCAGTTCTTC. V is TRBV7-3 and J is TRBJ2-1, with TRBD2 matching 9 bases. The CDR3 length is 15 residues. Trimming at V came to 6 bases and at J to 4 bases, leaving 7 bases not matched to a gene. Germline CDR1 and CDR2: SGHTA and FQGTGA.

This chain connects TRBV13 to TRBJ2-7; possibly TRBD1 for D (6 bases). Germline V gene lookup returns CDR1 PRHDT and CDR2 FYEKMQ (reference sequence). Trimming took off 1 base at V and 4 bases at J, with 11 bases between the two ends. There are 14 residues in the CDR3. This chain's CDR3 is CASSLAGQPYEQYF. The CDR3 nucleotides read TGTGCCAGCAGCTTAGCGGGACAACCGTACGAGCAGTACTTC.

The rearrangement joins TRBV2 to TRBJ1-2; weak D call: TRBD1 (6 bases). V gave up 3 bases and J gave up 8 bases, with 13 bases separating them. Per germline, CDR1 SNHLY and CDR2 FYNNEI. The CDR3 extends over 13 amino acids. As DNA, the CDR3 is TGTGCCAGCAGTGAGCAGGGGCCGGGGGGCTACACCTTC. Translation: CASSEQGPGGYTF.

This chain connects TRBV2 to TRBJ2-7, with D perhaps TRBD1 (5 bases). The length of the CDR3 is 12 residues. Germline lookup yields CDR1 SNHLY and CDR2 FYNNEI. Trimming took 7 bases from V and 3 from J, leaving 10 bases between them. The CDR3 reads CASTSDSYEQYF. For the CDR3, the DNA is TGTGCCAGCACCTCAGACAGCTACGAGCAGTACTTC.

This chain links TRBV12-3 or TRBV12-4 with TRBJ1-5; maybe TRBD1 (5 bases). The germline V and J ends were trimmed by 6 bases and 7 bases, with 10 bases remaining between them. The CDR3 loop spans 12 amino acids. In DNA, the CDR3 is TGTGCCAGCAGCCCTGACAGACAGCCCCAGCATTTT. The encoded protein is CASSPDRQPQHF.

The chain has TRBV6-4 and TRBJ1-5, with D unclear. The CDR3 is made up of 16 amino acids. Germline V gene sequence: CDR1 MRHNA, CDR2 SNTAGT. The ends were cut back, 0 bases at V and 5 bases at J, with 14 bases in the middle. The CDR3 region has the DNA TGTGCCAGCAGTGACTCGAGAAGGGATAGAGATCAGCCCCAGCATTTT. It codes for CASSDSRRDRDQPQHF.

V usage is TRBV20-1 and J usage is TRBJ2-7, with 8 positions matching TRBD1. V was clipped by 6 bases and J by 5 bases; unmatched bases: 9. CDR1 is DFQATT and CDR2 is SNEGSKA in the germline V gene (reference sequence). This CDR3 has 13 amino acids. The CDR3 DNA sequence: TGCAGTGCCCCCGGACAGGGCTACCACGAGCAGTACTTC. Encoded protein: CSAPGQGYHEQYF.

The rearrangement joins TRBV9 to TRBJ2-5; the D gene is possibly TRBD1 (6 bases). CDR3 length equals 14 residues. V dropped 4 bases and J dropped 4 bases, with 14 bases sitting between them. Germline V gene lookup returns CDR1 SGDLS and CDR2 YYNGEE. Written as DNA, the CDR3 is TGTGCCAGCAGCCCCCTTGGGGGCGGAGAGACCCAGTACTTC. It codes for CASSPLGGGETQYF.

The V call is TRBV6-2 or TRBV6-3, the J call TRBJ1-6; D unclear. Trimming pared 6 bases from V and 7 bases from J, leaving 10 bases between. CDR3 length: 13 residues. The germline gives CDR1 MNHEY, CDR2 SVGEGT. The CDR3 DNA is TGTGCCAGCAGGACCCTGGGGAATTCACCCCTCCACTTT. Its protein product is CASRTLGNSPLHF.

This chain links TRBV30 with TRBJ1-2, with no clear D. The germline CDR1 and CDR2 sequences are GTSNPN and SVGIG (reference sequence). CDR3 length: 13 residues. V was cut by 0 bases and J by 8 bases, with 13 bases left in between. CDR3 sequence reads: CAWSVRSGLGYTF. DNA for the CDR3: TGTGCCTGGAGTGTACGGTCCGGGCTAGGCTACACCTTC. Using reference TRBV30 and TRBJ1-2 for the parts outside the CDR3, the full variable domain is SQTIHQWPATLVQPVGSPLSLECTVEGTSNPNLYWYRQAAGRGLQLLFYSVGIGQISSEVPQNLSASRPQDRQFILSSKKLLLSDSGFYLCAWSVRSGLGYTFGSGTRLTVV.

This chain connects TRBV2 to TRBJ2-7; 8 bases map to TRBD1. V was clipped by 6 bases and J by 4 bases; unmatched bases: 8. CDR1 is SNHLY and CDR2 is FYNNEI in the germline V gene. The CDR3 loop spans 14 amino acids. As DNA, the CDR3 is TGTGCCAGCAGAGCTCAGGGGGCGGTATACGAGCAGTACTTC. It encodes CASRAQGAVYEQYF.

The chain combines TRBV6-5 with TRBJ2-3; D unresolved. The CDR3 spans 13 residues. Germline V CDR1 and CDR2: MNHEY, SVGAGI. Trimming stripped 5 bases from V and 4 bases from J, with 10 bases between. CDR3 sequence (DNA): TGTGCCAGCAGTCCGAGTGGGGCAGATACGCAGTATTTT. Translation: CASSPSGADTQYF.

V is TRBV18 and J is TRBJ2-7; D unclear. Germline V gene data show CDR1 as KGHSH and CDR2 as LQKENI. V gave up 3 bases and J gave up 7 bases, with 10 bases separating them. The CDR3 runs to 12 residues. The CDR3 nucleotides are TGTGCCAGCTCACCCGTTTTGGGAGAGCAGTACTTC. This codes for CASSPVLGEQYF.

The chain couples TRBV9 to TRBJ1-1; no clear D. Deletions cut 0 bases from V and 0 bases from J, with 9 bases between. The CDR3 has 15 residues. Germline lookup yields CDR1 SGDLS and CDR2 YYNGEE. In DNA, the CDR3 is TGTGCCAGCAGCGTAGCCCCGCTAATGAACACTGAAGCTTTCTTT. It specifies CASSVAPLMNTEAFF.

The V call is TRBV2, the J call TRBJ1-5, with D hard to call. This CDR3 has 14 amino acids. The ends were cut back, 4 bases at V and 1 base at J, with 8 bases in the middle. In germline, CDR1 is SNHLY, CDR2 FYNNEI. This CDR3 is CASSVLFSNQPQHF. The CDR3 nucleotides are TGTGCCAGCAGTGTACTGTTCAGCAATCAGCCCCAGCATTTT.

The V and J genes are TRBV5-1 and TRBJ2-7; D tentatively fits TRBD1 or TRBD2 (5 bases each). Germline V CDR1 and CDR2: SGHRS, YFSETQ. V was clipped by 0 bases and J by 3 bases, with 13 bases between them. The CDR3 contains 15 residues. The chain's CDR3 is CASSLAGGRVYEQYF. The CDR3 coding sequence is TGCGCCAGCAGCTTGGCTGGGGGAAGGGTCTACGAGCAGTACTTC.

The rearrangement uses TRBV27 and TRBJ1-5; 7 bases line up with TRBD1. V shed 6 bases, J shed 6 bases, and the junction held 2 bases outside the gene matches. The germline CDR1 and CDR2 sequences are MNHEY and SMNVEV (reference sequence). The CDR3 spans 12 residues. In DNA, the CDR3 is TGTGCCAGCAGAGGGGGCGGTCAGCCCCAGCATTTT. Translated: CASRGGGQPQHF.

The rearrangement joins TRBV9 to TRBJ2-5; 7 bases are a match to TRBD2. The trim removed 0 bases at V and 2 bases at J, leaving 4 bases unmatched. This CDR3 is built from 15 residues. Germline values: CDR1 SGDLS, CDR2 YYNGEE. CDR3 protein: CASSVGSGRQETQYF. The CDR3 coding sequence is TGTGCCAGCAGCGTAGGTAGCGGGCGACAAGAGACCCAGTACTTC.

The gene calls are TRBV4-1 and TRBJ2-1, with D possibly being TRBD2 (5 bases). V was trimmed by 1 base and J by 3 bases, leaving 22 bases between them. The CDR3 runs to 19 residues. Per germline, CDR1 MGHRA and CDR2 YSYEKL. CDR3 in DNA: TGCGCCAGCAGCCAAGTTGGACTTCGAGGAAGTATGGGCTACAATGAGCAGTTCTTC. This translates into CASSQVGLRGSMGYNEQFF.

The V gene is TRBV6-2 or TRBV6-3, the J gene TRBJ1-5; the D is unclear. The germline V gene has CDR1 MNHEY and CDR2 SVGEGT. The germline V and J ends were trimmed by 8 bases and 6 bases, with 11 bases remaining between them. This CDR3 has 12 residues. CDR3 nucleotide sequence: TGTGCCAGCCAGCACGGGAGTCAGCCCCAGCATTTT. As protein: CASQHGSQPQHF.

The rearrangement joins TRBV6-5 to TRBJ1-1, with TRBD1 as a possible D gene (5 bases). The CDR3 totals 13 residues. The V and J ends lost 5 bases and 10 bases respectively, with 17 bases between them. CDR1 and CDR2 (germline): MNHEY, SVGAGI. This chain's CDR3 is CASSQRDEMGAFF. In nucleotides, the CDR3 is TGTGCCAGCAGTCAGAGGGACGAGATGGGAGCTTTCTTT.